This TCR beta chain was profiled in a study of blood T cell repertoires in COVID-19. Original methodology: Researchers report that nucleated cell counts were estimated from reference gene primer amplification. Some clones are missing from TCRdb's copy, which holds only in-frame ones; the method was immunoSEQ multiplex PCR. V, J and clone size are those of that table, while D and trimming were read from the DNA. Among about 84,000 clones, about 95% were seen once, and the ten largest hold around 4%. This clone showed up just once. The TCR comes from a human donor with active COVID-19. The donor label of this sample is uncertain. The sample consisted of peripheral blood.

The CDR3 is CASSEWRGGGTDTQYF. For the CDR3, the DNA is TGTGCCAGCAGTGAGTGGCGGGGAGGGGGCACAGATACGCAGTATTTT. V and J are TRBV6-1 and TRBJ2-3; TRBD2 agrees at 7 bases. V shed 3 bases and J 1 base; nucleotides not matched to a gene: 7. Germline-derived CDR1 and CDR2 are MNHNS and SASEGT. The CDR3 loop spans 16 amino acids.